The clone carrying this T cell receptor (beta chain) was seen just once. Here immunoSEQ multiplex PCR was the method, and the copy in TCRdb shows in-frame clones only, minus some. Of roughly 210,000 clones detected, 88% appear once; the ten largest clones hold around 1.6%. Trimming removed 0 bases from V and 7 bases from J, with 4 bases in between. Per germline, CDR1 LGHDT and CDR2 YNNKEL (reference sequence). The CDR3 loop spans 13 amino acids. This specimen belongs to a study of blood T cell repertoires in COVID-19. This sequence joins TRBV3-1 (or the pseudogene TRBV3-2) and TRBJ1-6; D gene ambiguous. Sequencing input: peripheral blood. The origin of this receptor is a man aged 70-80 years with acute or convalescent COVID-19. The CDR3 loop reads CASSQDTNSPLHF. CDR3 in DNA: TGTGCCAGCAGCCAAGACACAAATTCACCCCTCCACTTT.